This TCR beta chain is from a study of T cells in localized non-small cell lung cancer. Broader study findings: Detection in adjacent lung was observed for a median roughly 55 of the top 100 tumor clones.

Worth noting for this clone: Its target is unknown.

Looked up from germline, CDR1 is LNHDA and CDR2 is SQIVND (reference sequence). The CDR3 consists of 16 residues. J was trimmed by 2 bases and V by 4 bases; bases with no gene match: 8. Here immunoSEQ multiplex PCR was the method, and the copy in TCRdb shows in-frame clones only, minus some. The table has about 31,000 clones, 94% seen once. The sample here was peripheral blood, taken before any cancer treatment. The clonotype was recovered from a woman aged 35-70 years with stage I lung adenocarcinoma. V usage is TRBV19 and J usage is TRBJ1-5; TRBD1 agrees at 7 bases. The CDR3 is CASSRIDRDGNQPQHF. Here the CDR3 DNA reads TGTGCCAGTAGTAGAATCGACAGGGACGGCAATCAGCCCCAGCATTTT.